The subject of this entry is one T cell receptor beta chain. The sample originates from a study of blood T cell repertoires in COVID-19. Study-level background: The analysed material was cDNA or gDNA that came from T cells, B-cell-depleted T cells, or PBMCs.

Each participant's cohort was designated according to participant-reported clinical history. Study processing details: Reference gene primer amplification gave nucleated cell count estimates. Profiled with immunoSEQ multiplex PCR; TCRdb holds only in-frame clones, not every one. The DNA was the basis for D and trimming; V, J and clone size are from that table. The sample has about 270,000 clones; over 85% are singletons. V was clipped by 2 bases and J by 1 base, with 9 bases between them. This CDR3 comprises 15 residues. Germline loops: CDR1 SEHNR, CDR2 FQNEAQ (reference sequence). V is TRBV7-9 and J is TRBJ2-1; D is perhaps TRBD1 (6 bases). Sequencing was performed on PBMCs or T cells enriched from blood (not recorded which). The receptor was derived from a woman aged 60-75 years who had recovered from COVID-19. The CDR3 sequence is CASSLQGRSYNEQFF. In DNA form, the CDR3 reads TGTGCCAGCAGCTTACAGGGGCGATCCTACAATGAGCAGTTCTTC. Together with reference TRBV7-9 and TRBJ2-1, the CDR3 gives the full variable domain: DTGVSQNPRHKITKRGQNVTFRCDPISEHNRLYWYRQTLGQGPEFLTYFQNEAQLEKSRLLSDRFSAERPKGSFSTLEIQRTEQGDSAMYLCASSLQGRSYNEQFFGPGTRLTVL.